The 12 T cell receptor beta chains reported below all come from one sample, sequenced in a study of regulatory T cells. Regarding the study as a whole: CD3G-deficient patients' regulatory T cells showed reduced Shannon diversity versus autologous conventional CD4+ and control regulatory cells.

Primers: 52 TRBV forward and 13 TRBJ reverse. Some clones are missing from TCRdb's copy, which holds only in-frame ones; the method was immunoSEQ multiplex PCR. The sample carries around 2,200 clones, less than 95% recorded once. No cognate antigen is known for these TCRs. The source material was CD4+ Tregs sorted from blood. These receptors originate from a child under 18 with CD3G deficiency.

CDR3 DNA sequence: TGTGCCAGTAGTTTGGAGGGGAGCCCTGGAAACACCATATATTTT. The encoded protein is CASSLEGSPGNTIYF. J is TRBJ1-3 and V is TRBV19; the D gene is possibly TRBD1 (5 bases). CDR1 is LNHDA and CDR2 is SQIVND in the germline V gene (reference sequence). The CDR3 covers 15 residues. V lost 5 bases and J 2 bases, leaving 13 bases between the germline ends.

The chain carries TRBV6-1 and TRBJ1-4; no definite D call. This CDR3 has 13 residues. Germline V lookup: CDR1 MNHNS, CDR2 SASEGT. V lost 4 bases and J 5 bases, leaving 8 bases between the germline ends. The DNA of the CDR3 is TGTGCCAGCAGTGTGGCCCGGAATGAAAAACTGTTTTTT. It is translated as CASSVARNEKLFF.

The genes are TRBV19 and TRBJ2-2; 13 bases are a match to TRBD2. V lost 3 bases and J lost 5; bases outside the gene matches: 12. Germline CDR1 is LNHDA and CDR2 is SQIVND (reference sequence). The CDR3 is 19 amino acids. The chain's CDR3 is CASSIPGTSGKGGTGELFF. The CDR3 DNA reads as TGTGCCAGTAGTATCCCGGGGACTAGCGGGAAGGGAGGGACCGGGGAGCTGTTTTTT.

In its sample, this clone was seen once. The chain combines TRBV5-1 with TRBJ2-1; 8 bases are shared with TRBD2. The length of the CDR3 is 15 residues. The trim removed 4 bases at V and 4 bases at J, leaving 7 bases unmatched. Germline CDR1 SGHRS, CDR2 YFSETQ. CDR3 sequence: CASSPEGGGYNEQFF. Written as DNA, the CDR3 is TGCGCCAGCAGCCCCGAGGGCGGGGGGTACAATGAGCAGTTCTTC.

The gene calls are TRBV10-2 and TRBJ2-7, with 11 bases matching TRBD2. The J segment lost 1 base and the V segment lost 6 bases, leaving 5 bases of the junction unmatched. The CDR3 consists of 15 residues. Germline CDR1 is WSHSY and CDR2 is SAAADI. CDR3: CASSRSGRGSYEQYF. The DNA of the CDR3 is TGCGCCAGCAGCCGTAGCGGGAGGGGGTCCTACGAGCAGTACTTC.

The chain is built from TRBV5-5 and TRBJ2-1, with unresolved D. The CDR3 is 14 amino acids. CDR1 is SGHKS, CDR2 YYEKEE, per germline (reference sequence). V was cut by 5 bases and J by 1 base, with 10 bases left in between. The CDR3 DNA reads as TGTGCCAGCAGGGGCCCCTCTTCCTACAATGAGCAGTTCTTC. It is translated as CASRGPSSYNEQFF.

The chain employs TRBV6-8 and TRBJ2-3; 8 bases fit TRBD2. This CDR3 region has 14 residues. The trim removed 8 bases at V and 4 bases at J, leaving 8 bases unmatched. Germline loops: CDR1 MNHGY, CDR2 SAAAGT. In DNA, the CDR3 is TGTGCCAGCGCCCCGGGAGGGCTCCCAGATACGCAGTATTTT. Translated, it gives CASAPGGLPDTQYF.

The chain has TRBV6-6 and TRBJ2-6; D not resolved. Germline loops: CDR1 MNHNY, CDR2 SVGAGI (reference sequence). Trimming took 8 bases from V and 0 from J, leaving 11 bases between them. CDR3 length: 15 amino acids. As DNA, the CDR3 is TGTGCCAGCTCTTACGTCTTCTCTGGGGCCAACGTCCTGACTTTC. Translating gives CASSYVFSGANVLTF.

This sequence joins TRBV19 and TRBJ2-2; maybe TRBD2 (6 bases). Germline-derived CDR1 and CDR2 are LNHDA and SQIVND (reference sequence). Trimming took off 7 bases at V and 4 bases at J, with 13 bases between the two ends. The CDR3 runs to 14 residues. As DNA, the CDR3 is TGTGCCAGTACCACTAGCCGGGGCACCGGGGAGCTGTTTTTT. Its protein product is CASTTSRGTGELFF.

V gene TRBV6-1 combines with J gene TRBJ2-1; a possible D gene is TRBD2 (6 bases). Trimming cost V 1 base and J 12 bases, with 13 bases left between them. The length of the CDR3 is 13 residues. Germline assignment: CDR1 MNHNS and CDR2 SASEGT. The chain's CDR3 is CASSEGGSGRQFF. The CDR3 bases are TGTGCCAGCAGTGAAGGGGGTAGCGGCCGGCAGTTCTTC.

V and J are TRBV19 and TRBJ2-1, with 10 nucleotides matching TRBD2. CDR3 length: 16 amino acids. Germline loops: CDR1 LNHDA, CDR2 SQIVND (reference sequence). V dropped 5 bases and J dropped 0; count of bases not matched to a gene: 4. The DNA for the CDR3 is TGTGCCAGTAGTTCTAGCGGGGGAGACTCCTACAATGAGCAGTTCTTC. Protein sequence: CASSSSGGDSYNEQFF.

This chain links TRBV10-3 with TRBJ2-7; 7 bases are shared with TRBD1. Germline CDR1 reads ENHRY; CDR2 reads SYGVKD. The V segment lost 0 bases and the J segment 6 bases; nucleotides outside the gene matches: 11. CDR3 length equals 16 residues. The CDR3 DNA sequence: TGTGCCATCAGTGAGTCGATCCCAGGGGGTAGTGGCGAGCAGTACTTC. Its protein product is CAISESIPGGSGEQYF.